This T cell receptor (beta chain) was captured in a study of spatial heterogeneity in lung cancer. Whole-study context: Within raw reads, each unique TCR and UMI combination appeared on average more than ten times. General observations from the study: There were more appearances of ubiquitous expanded tumor TCRs in blood at resection than at follow-up.

Time point indicated: blood at routine non-recurrence follow-up after resection. No cell sorting; template was whole RNA from tumor, lung tissue or PBMC. With 2 bases removed from V and 9 bases from J, the gap between germline ends came to 17 bases. CDR3 length: 15 residues. CDR1 is SNHLY, CDR2 FYNNEI, per germline. This clonotype was counted only a few times. Its antigen is still unknown. The library protocol tagged each TCR cDNA with a unique molecular identifier. TCRdb processed the 5' RACE reads anew with MiXCR; each CDR3 protein has one entry. The repertoire holds roughly 32,000 distinct CDR3 sequences, with 8% to 13% as singletons.

Sample: PBMCs, taken at follow-up. The V gene is TRBV2, the J gene TRBJ2-4; weak D call: TRBD1 (5 bases). This clonotype was obtained from a female donor with early-stage non-small cell lung cancer. The CDR3 region is CASSELYRHDGIQYF. In nucleotides, the CDR3 is TGTGCCAGCAGTGAACTCTACAGGCACGACGGCATTCAGTACTTC.